The sequence of this T cell receptor (beta chain) was determined in a study of radiation and T cells in renal cell carcinoma. Findings and caveats of the study: From baseline, blood top tumor clonotypes peaked at 2 weeks post-radiation.

V lost 0 bases, J lost 3 bases, and 15 bases lay in between. Germline V gene data show CDR1 as ENHRY and CDR2 as SYGVKD. The CDR3 loop spans 17 amino acids. The repertoire was sequenced with immunoSEQ multiplex PCR; TCRdb's copy has only in-frame clones and lacks some. This table has approximately 100,000 clones, approximately 86% appearing once. Documented time point: baseline pretreatment blood. Treatment denoted: 15 Gy SBRT to primary tumor, nephrectomy 4 weeks later. Serial blood draws occurred at baseline and 2 and 4 weeks post-SBRT. This renal cell carcinoma was of the clear cell type. With regard to this clone: Its antigen is not known.

The input for sequencing was blood, taken from a patient whose treatment included radiotherapy and nephrectomy. V usage is TRBV10-3 and J usage is TRBJ1-5, with TRBD1 as a possible D gene (6 bases). The source of this sequence is a man in his fifties or sixties with renal cell carcinoma. Here the CDR3 DNA reads TGTGCCATCAGTGAGTCGCAGGGGCCGGGAGACAATCAGCCCCAGCATTTT. Protein: CAISESQGPGDNQPQHF.